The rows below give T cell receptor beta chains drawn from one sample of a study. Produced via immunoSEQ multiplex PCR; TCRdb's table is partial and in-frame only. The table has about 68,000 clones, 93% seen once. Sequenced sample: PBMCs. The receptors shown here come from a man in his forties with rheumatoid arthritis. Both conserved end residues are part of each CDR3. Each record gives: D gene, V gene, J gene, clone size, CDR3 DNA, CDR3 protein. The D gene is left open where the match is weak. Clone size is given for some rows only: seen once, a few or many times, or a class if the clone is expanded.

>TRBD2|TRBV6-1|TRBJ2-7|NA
TGTGCCAGCAGTGAAATGGACACGGGGGGCTACGAGCAGTACTTC
CASSEMDTGGYEQYF
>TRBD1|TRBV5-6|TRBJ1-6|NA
TGTGCCAGCAGCTCTGTACAGGGGGCTTCACCCCTCCACTTT
CASSSVQGASPLHF
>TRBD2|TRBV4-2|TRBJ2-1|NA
TGTGCCAGCAGCCAAGCGGGGGGGACCCTAGGGAACAATGAGCAGTTCTTC
CASSQAGGTLGNNEQFF
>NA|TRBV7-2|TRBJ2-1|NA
TGTGCCAGCAGCCGACTAGGGTACAATGAGCAGTTCTTC
CASSRLGYNEQFF
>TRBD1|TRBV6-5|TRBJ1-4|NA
TGTGCCAGCAGTCCGGGACAGGGGGAGGAAAAACTGTTTTTT
CASSPGQGEEKLFF
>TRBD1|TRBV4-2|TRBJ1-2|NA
TGTGCCAGCAGCCAAGGGCCCCCTCAGGGGGGCCTCTATGGCTACACCTTC
CASSQGPPQGGLYGYTF
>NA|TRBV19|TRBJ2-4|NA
TGTGCCAGTAGAACCCAATCTTCAGCCAAAAACATTCAGTACTTC
CASRTQSSAKNIQYF
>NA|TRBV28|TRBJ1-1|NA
TGTGCCAGCACCAAAACCAGCGGGGCCGGGGCTTTCTTT
CASTKTSGAGAFF
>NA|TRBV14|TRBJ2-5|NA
TGTGCCAGCAGCCACGAGTACGGTGGGGGGGAGACCCAGTACTTC
CASSHEYGGGETQYF
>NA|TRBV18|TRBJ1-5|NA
TGTGCCAGCTCACCAAGCAGCAATCAGCCCCAGCATTTT
CASSPSSNQPQHF
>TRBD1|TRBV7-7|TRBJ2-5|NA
TGTGCTAGCAGCCAGGGGGCGGGACTCCAAGAGACCCAGTACTTC
CASSQGAGLQETQYF
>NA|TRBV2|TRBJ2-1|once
TGTGCCAGCAGTGTTAATAACCCAAACAATGAGCAGTTCTTC
CASSVNNPNNEQFF
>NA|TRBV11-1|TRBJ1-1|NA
TGTGCCAGCAGCCTTCGGGGAAGCAGGGCTGCTTTCTTT
CASSLRGSRAAFF
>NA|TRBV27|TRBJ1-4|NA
TGTGCCAGCAGTCTATTGCCCGGTGAAAAACTGTTTTTT
CASSLLPGEKLFF
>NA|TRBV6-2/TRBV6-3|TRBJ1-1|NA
TGTGCCAGCAGTTACTCGGCATTCTTGGTCCGAACTGAAGCTTTCTTT
CASSYSAFLVRTEAFF
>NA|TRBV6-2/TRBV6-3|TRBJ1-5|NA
TGTGCCAGCAGTTACGGCGCCATTAGCAATCAGCCCCAGCATTTT
CASSYGAISNQPQHF
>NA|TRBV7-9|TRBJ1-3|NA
TGTGCCAGCAGCTCCTACAGGGAGGCGGATGGAAACACCATATATTTT
CASSSYREADGNTIYF
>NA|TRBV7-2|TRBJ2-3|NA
TGTGCCAGCAGCTCACAAAGGACCGTCACAGATACGCAGTATTTT
CASSSQRTVTDTQYF
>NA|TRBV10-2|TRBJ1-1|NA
TGCGCCAGCAGTTGGAGCATGAACACTGAAGCTTTCTTT
CASSWSMNTEAFF
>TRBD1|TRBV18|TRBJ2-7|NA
TGTGCCAGCTCACCTGGGACAGACCGTCCCGAGCAGTACTTC
CASSPGTDRPEQYF
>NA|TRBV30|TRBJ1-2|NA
TGTGCCTGGACCCAGGGGAAATACTATGGCTACACCTTC
CAWTQGKYYGYTF
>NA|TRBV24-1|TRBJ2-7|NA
TGTGCCACCAGTGATTCGGACGGGCTCGAGCAGTACTTC
CATSDSDGLEQYF
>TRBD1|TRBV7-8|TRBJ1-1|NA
TGTGCCAGCAGCCACGTGACAGGGGCGGACACTGAAGCTTTCTTT
CASSHVTGADTEAFF
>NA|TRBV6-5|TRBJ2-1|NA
TGTGCCACCCAGTGGGGCGTCTCCTACAATGAGCAGTTCTTC
CATQWGVSYNEQFF
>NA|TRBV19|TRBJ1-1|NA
TGTGCCAGTAGTATTGAGGGACGTGAAGCTTTCTTT
CASSIEGREAFF
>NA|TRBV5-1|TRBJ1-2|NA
TGCGCCAGCAGCTCCCAATCGGGGGGCTACACCTTC
CASSSQSGGYTF
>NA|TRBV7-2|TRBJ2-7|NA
TGTGCCAGCAGCTTAGTGCCGGCCAAATACGAGCAGTACTTC
CASSLVPAKYEQYF
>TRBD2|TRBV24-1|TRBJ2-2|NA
TGTGCCACCAGTGGATTAGCGGGGAACACCGGGGAGCTGTTTTTT
CATSGLAGNTGELFF
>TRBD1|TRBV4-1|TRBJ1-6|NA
TGCGCCAGCAGCCAAGTGGGAACCGGGACAGGGGTATCACCCCTCCACTTT
CASSQVGTGTGVSPLHF
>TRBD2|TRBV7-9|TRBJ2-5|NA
TGTGCCAGCAGCGCCGGGACTAATCGAAATGGAGAGACCCAGTACTTC
CASSAGTNRNGETQYF
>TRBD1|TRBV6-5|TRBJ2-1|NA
TGTGCCAGCAGTTCCGACAGGGTGGGGTTCAATGAGCAGTTCTTC
CASSSDRVGFNEQFF
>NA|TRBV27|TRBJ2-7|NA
TGTGCCAGCAGTTTCTTCCCTCGGAGCGGGCTCTCCTACGAGCAGTACTTC
CASSFFPRSGLSYEQYF
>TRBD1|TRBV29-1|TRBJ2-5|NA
TGCAGCGTGCAAAGGACAGGGCAGGAGACCCAGTACTTC
CSVQRTGQETQYF
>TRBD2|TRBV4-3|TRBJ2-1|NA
TGCGCCAGCAGCCAAGAACTAGCGGGTTTGGGGGATGAGCAGTTCTTC
CASSQELAGLGDEQFF
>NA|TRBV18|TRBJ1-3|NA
TGTGCCAGCTCACCCGTGCCAGCTGGGGCTGGGAGCTCTGGAAACACCATATATTTT
CASSPVPAGAGSSGNTIYF
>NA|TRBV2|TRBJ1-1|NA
TGTGCCAGCAGTAAAGACAGAGCCCCTGAAGCTTTCTTT
CASSKDRAPEAFF
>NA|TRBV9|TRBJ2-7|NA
TGTGCCAGCAGCTCCCGGGACGGTACCTACGAGCAGTACTTC
CASSSRDGTYEQYF